Here is one TCR beta chain with its context. This sample was taken from a study of glioma-infiltrating T cells after dendritic cell vaccination. Only patients with spare fresh-frozen tumor and over two years of follow-up were included. J was trimmed by 5 bases and V by 4 bases; bases with no gene match: 6. The germline gives CDR1 SGHDT, CDR2 YYEEEE. This CDR3 spans 15 amino acids. The primer mix had 60 V beta and 13 J beta primers. The data were produced by immunoSEQ multiplex PCR, yet TCRdb's version contains in-frame clones alone and is incomplete. The sample carries roughly 82,000 clones, about 87% recorded once.

The chain is built from TRBV5-6 and TRBJ2-3; 11 bases are shared with TRBD1. This material consisted of blood, taken before dendritic cell vaccination. The receptor was isolated from a human donor with glioblastoma. The DNA for the CDR3 is TGTGCCAGCAGCGACTTGGACAGGGGGCAAGATACGCAGTATTTT. Protein sequence: CASSDLDRGQDTQYF.